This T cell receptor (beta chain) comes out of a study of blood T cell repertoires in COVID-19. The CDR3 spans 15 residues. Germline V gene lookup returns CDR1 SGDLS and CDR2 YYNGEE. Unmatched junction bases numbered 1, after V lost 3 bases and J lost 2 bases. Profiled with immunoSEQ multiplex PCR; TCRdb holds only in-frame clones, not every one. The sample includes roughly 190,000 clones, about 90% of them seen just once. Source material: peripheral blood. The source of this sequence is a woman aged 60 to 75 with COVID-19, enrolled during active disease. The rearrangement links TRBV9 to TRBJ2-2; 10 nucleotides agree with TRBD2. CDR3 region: CASSGTSGNTGELFF. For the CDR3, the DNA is TGTGCCAGCAGCGGGACTAGCGGAAACACCGGGGAGCTGTTTTTT.